This T cell receptor beta chain was sequenced for a study of blood T cell repertoires in COVID-19. Study details: COVID-19 samples from acute and convalescent phases originated in the United States, Italy and Spain. Nucleic acid was either cDNA or gDNA, and it came from T cells, B-cell-depleted T cells, or PBMCs.

Germline CDR1 is LNHDA and CDR2 is SQIVND (reference sequence). The germline V and J ends were trimmed by 6 bases and 9 bases, with 24 bases remaining between them. CDR3 length equals 17 residues. Study processing details: Amplification of reference gene primers provided the estimated nucleated cell counts. Using immunoSEQ multiplex PCR, the repertoire was profiled, and TCRdb retains in-frame clones only, with some absent. V, J and clone size are those of that table, while D and trimming were read from the DNA. Among 85,000 to 100,000 clones, about nine tenths were seen once, and the ten largest hold around 1.7%.

This chain uses TRBV19 with TRBJ1-6; D unclear. Sequenced sample: peripheral blood. The TCR comes from a man aged 55 to 69 with acute or convalescent COVID-19. The CDR3, as DNA: TGTGCCAGTAGCCGCGATTTTGGGAGGGCAGTGGGTTCACCCCTCCACTTT. Its protein product is CASSRDFGRAVGSPLHF.